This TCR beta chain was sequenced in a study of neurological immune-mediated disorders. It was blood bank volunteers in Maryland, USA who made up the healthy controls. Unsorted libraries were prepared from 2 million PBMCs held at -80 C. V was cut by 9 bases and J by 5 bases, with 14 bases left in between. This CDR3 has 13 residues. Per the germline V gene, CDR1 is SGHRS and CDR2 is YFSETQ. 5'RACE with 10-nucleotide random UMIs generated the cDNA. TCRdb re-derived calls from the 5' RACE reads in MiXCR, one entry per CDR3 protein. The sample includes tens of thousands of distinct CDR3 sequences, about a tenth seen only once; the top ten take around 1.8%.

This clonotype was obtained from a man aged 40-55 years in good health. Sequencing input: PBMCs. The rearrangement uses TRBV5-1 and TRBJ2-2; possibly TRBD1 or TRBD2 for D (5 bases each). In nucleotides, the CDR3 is TGCGCCACCGGGGCAGGGCCAACCGGGGAGCTGTTTTTT. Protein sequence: CATGAGPTGELFF.